One and the same sample provided the 32 T cell receptor beta chains below, sequenced in a study of cytomegalovirus exposure and HLA in healthy donors. PCR amplification relied on 60 Vbeta primers (plus 13 Jbeta primers). Profiling relied on immunoSEQ multiplex PCR, and the TCRdb table lists in-frame clones only, not all of them. The sample contains 90,000 to 110,000 clones, around 70% of which appear only once. The sequenced sample was PBMCs. Receptors originate from a man aged 35 to 55 in good health and CMV-seronegative.

The chain couples TRBV18 to TRBJ1-4; D gene ambiguous. The germline V gene has CDR1 KGHSH and CDR2 LQKENI. The CDR3 sequence is 14 residues long. The germline V and J ends were trimmed by 6 bases and 3 bases, with 11 bases remaining between them. For the CDR3, the DNA is TGTGCCAGCTCCCAACAAGCGGCTAATGAAAAACTGTTTTTT. Translated, it gives CASSQQAANEKLFF.

The chain joins TRBV10-2 to TRBJ2-3; D may be TRBD2 (5 bases). Germline-derived CDR1 and CDR2 are WSHSY and SAAADI. The CDR3 length is 14 residues. The V and J ends lost 8 bases and 3 bases respectively, with 15 bases between them. The DNA of the CDR3 is TGCGCCAGCCAACGGAGGTGTAGGACAGATACGCAGTATTTT. This codes for CASQRRCRTDTQYF.

The CDR3 spells CASTLAGGHINIQYF. The CDR3 region has the DNA TGCGCCAGCACCCTAGCGGGAGGGCACATAAACATTCAGTACTTC. This chain joins TRBV10-2 and TRBJ2-4; TRBD2 matches at 12 bases. The length of the CDR3 is 15 residues. The germline V gene encodes CDR1 WSHSY and CDR2 SAAADI. V lost 7 bases to trimming and J lost 6 bases; unmatched junction nucleotides: 7.

The J gene is TRBJ1-6, the V gene TRBV6-1; 7 bases line up with TRBD1. The V gene's germline CDR1 is MNHNS and CDR2 SASEGT. The trim removed 3 bases at V and 9 bases at J, leaving 8 bases unmatched. The CDR3 spans 15 residues. CDR3 DNA: TGTGCCAGCAGTGATTCACAGGGGTATGGTTCACCCCTCCACTTT. Translating it yields CASSDSQGYGSPLHF.

V gene TRBV23-1 combines with J gene TRBJ1-2; no reliable D call. TRBV23-1 is an open reading frame, and its role is uncertain. The V and J ends lost 3 bases and 5 bases respectively, with 13 bases between them. The CDR3 totals 14 residues. CDR3 protein: CASSHLARGYGYTF. CDR3 DNA: TGCGCCAGCAGTCACCTCGCCCGGGGTTATGGCTACACCTTC.

The V gene is TRBV6-5, the J gene TRBJ2-4; TRBD1 might be the D (5 bases). The CDR3 is 13 residues long. Germline V lookup: CDR1 MNHEY, CDR2 SVGAGI. Trimming cost V 0 bases and J 9 bases, with 9 bases left between them. The CDR3 here is CASSYSDDSIQYF. The CDR3 DNA sequence: TGTGCCAGCAGTTACTCCGACGACAGCATTCAGTACTTC.

The chain carries TRBV27 and TRBJ1-1; 8 nucleotides match TRBD1. V trimming: 8 bases; J trimming: 0 bases; junction bases outside the gene matches: 2. The germline gives CDR1 MNHEY, CDR2 SMNVEV (reference sequence). The CDR3 runs 13 residues. The CDR3 here is CASGQGLNTEAFF. Written as DNA, the CDR3 is TGTGCCAGCGGACAGGGCCTGAACACTGAAGCTTTCTTT.

The chain employs TRBV11-3 and TRBJ2-1; no firm D call. CDR1 and CDR2 from the germline V gene are SGHNT and YENEEA. The V gene lost 0 bases and the J gene lost 3 bases, with 3 bases spanning the gap. The CDR3 extends over 13 amino acids. The CDR3 DNA sequence: TGTGCCAGCAGCTTAGATCTCTACAATGAGCAGTTCTTC. Translation: CASSLDLYNEQFF.

This chain connects TRBV4-2 to TRBJ2-2; D is possibly TRBD1 (6 bases). Per the germline V gene, CDR1 is LGHNA and CDR2 is YNFKEQ. The CDR3 contains 15 residues. V was cut by 3 bases and J by 3 bases, with 11 bases left in between. CDR3 sequence: CASSHTGFDTGELFF. CDR3 DNA sequence: TGTGCCAGCAGCCATACAGGGTTCGACACCGGGGAGCTGTTTTTT.

The V gene is TRBV5-1, the J gene TRBJ2-7, with 9 bases identical to TRBD1. V lost 3 bases, J lost 4 bases, and 5 bases stayed unmatched. The CDR3 is 14 amino acids. Germline V gene data show CDR1 as SGHRS and CDR2 as YFSETQ. This chain's CDR3 is CASSYRDREYEQYF. Written as DNA, the CDR3 is TGCGCCAGCAGCTATAGGGACAGGGAATACGAGCAGTACTTC.

V gene TRBV30 combines with J gene TRBJ1-5; 9 bases are shared with TRBD1. This CDR3 has 13 residues. Germline-derived CDR1 and CDR2 are GTSNPN and SVGIG (reference sequence). The V segment lost 3 bases and the J segment 7 bases; nucleotides outside the gene matches: 4. The CDR3 is CAWSRDRDQPQHF. The CDR3 coding sequence is TGTGCCTGGAGCCGGGACAGGGACCAGCCCCAGCATTTT.

The J gene is TRBJ2-7, the V gene TRBV4-2; D call uncertain. The CDR3 contains 15 residues. V was pared by 0 bases and J by 2 bases, with 11 bases between. CDR1 is LGHNA and CDR2 is YNFKEQ in the germline V gene. The CDR3 DNA is TGTGCCAGCAGCCAAGATGGTTGGAGTACCTACGAGCAGTACTTC. It translates to CASSQDGWSTYEQYF.

The rearrangement uses TRBV19 and TRBJ1-1, with D unresolved. There are 15 residues in the CDR3. CDR1 is LNHDA, CDR2 SQIVND, per germline (reference sequence). V was cut by 3 bases and J by 0 bases, with 11 bases left in between. The CDR3 DNA reads TGTGCCAGTAGTATCGGCAGGCTCATGAACACTGAAGCTTTCTTT. Its translation: CASSIGRLMNTEAFF.

The rearrangement uses TRBV5-4 and TRBJ1-3, with a weak D call TRBD1 (6 bases). Trimming took 1 base from V and 0 from J, leaving 11 bases between them. Germline V gives CDR1 SGHNT, CDR2 YYREEE (reference sequence). The CDR3 extends over 16 amino acids. CDR3: CASSLSGDNSGNTIYF. CDR3 DNA: TGTGCCAGCAGCTTGTCAGGGGACAACTCTGGAAACACCATATATTTT.

V and J are TRBV5-1 and TRBJ2-1, with TRBD2 matching 9 bases. The CDR3 is made up of 14 amino acids. Germline V gene data show CDR1 as SGHRS and CDR2 as YFSETQ. Trimming at V came to 5 bases and at J to 4 bases, leaving 4 bases not matched to a gene. This CDR3 reads CASRLAGEYNEQFF. The CDR3 bases are TGCGCCAGCAGGTTAGCGGGGGAATACAATGAGCAGTTCTTC.

In this sample, this clone turned up a few times. V is TRBV10-3 and J is TRBJ2-1; 8 bases fit TRBD2. After removal of 9 bases from V and 3 bases from J, the junction contained 7 bases not matched to a gene. The germline V gene has CDR1 ENHRY and CDR2 SYGVKD. The length of the CDR3 is 14 residues. CDR3 amino acids: CAIAGGGYYNEQFF. The DNA for the CDR3 is TGTGCCATAGCGGGCGGGGGGTACTACAATGAGCAGTTCTTC.

The gene calls are TRBV4-2 and TRBJ2-1, with a tentative D call TRBD1 (6 bases). Trimming took off 0 bases at V and 1 base at J, with 13 bases between the two ends. This CDR3 comprises 17 residues. CDR1 is LGHNA, CDR2 YNFKEQ, per germline. The CDR3 spells CASSQDQGSGSYNEQFF. CDR3 sequence (DNA): TGTGCCAGCAGCCAAGATCAGGGGTCGGGGTCCTACAATGAGCAGTTCTTC.

This clone was seen once. The chain uses TRBV7-9 and TRBJ2-3; 16 nucleotides agree with TRBD2. CDR1 and CDR2 from the germline V gene are SEHNR and FQNEAQ (reference sequence). CDR3 length equals 14 residues. V was clipped by 3 bases and J by 14 bases; unmatched bases: 5. The CDR3 sequence: CASSFGTSGGVVYF. In DNA form, the CDR3 reads TGTGCCAGCAGCTTCGGGACTAGCGGGGGGGTGGTGTATTTT.

The chain joins TRBV7-9 to TRBJ2-7; 8 bases agree with TRBD1. Germline CDR1 reads SEHNR; CDR2 reads FQNEAQ (reference sequence). This CDR3 contains 15 residues. The junction had 11 bases not matched to a gene; V was cut back by 1 base and J by 9 bases. The CDR3 coding sequence is TGTGCCAGCAGCTTAGACAGACAGGGGAAGCGATGGCAGTACTTC. Its translation: CASSLDRQGKRWQYF.

The sample holds one count of this clone. The chain is built from TRBV6-6 and TRBJ2-7; D not resolved. The germline V and J ends were trimmed by 0 bases and 7 bases, with 7 bases remaining between them. CDR3 length equals 12 residues. From germline, CDR1 is MNHNY and CDR2 SVGAGI (reference sequence). The CDR3 DNA reads as TGTGCCAGCAGTTACTCGAGTCCGGAGCAGTACTTC. Translated, it gives CASSYSSPEQYF.

This clone was seen a few times. One end of the junction does not line up with germline, which may come from a read error. The chain uses TRBV9 and TRBJ1-2, with D possibly TRBD1 on 5 matching bases. The germline V gene has CDR1 SGDLS and CDR2 YYNGEE. This CDR3 is built from 15 residues. The CDR3 here is CASSVEWAGNFGYTF. The CDR3 DNA follows: TGTGCCAGCAGCGTAGAATGGGCAGGGAACTTTGGCTACACCTTC.

This clone was seen only a few times. The CDR3 DNA reads TGTGCCAGCAGCTTAGAGGAGGGGACTAGGGAGCAGTTCTTC. Translation: CASSLEEGTREQFF. J is TRBJ2-1 and V is TRBV7-2; TRBD2 agrees at 8 bases. Germline assignment: CDR1 SGHTA and CDR2 FQGNSA. The CDR3 has 14 residues. Trimming cost V 1 base and J 10 bases; bases outside gene matches: 6. Together with reference TRBV7-2 and TRBJ2-1, the CDR3 gives the full variable domain: GAGVSQSPSNKVTEKGKDVELRCDPISGHTALYWYRQSLGQGLEFLIYFQGNSAPDKSGLPSDRFSAERTGGSVSTLTIQRTQQEDSAVYLCASSLEEGTREQFFGPGTRLTVL.

The chain joins TRBV6-5 to TRBJ2-2; TRBD1 matches at 7 bases. V lost 8 bases and J lost 0; bases outside the gene matches: 6. The germline V gene has CDR1 MNHEY and CDR2 SVGAGI. The CDR3 has 15 amino acids. The CDR3 DNA reads TGTGCCAGCGCTCGGGACAGATCGAACACCGGGGAGCTGTTTTTT. Its protein product is CASARDRSNTGELFF.

This clone was detected only a few times. This chain uses TRBV18 with TRBJ2-7, with D perhaps matching TRBD1 (7 bases). Germline V gene lookup returns CDR1 KGHSH and CDR2 LQKENI. The CDR3 covers 13 residues. Trimming shortened V by 6 bases and J by 6 bases, and 15 bases separated the two germline ends. The CDR3 DNA is TGTGCCAGCTCCCACGGACAGGAGGGCGAGCAGTACTTC. Its protein is CASSHGQEGEQYF.

This chain joins TRBV5-6 and TRBJ2-7, with a tentative D call TRBD2 (5 bases). Germline CDR1 and CDR2: SGHDT and YYEEEE. The CDR3 has 16 residues. V lost 3 bases and J lost 0, with 16 bases in between. The CDR3 loop is CASSSLVATYSYEQYF. Here the CDR3 DNA reads TGTGCCAGCAGCTCTTTGGTAGCGACTTACTCCTACGAGCAGTACTTC.

The chain couples TRBV9 to TRBJ1-1, with a possible D match to TRBD1 (6 bases). Germline values: CDR1 SGDLS, CDR2 YYNGEE. The CDR3 has 14 residues. V lost 1 base and J lost 8, with 15 bases in between. The DNA for the CDR3 is TGTGCCAGCAGCGTACAAGGACAGACAAGGGAAGCTTTCTTT. Its protein product is CASSVQGQTREAFF.

This clone has only one observation. The J gene is TRBJ2-5, the V gene TRBV28; 8 bases map to TRBD1. The CDR3 contains 16 residues. Per germline, CDR1 MDHEN and CDR2 SYDVKM. V lost 3 bases and J lost 4; bases outside the gene matches: 10. This CDR3 reads CASSFVDRGGRETQYF. CDR3 in DNA: TGTGCCAGCAGTTTCGTCGACAGGGGAGGTAGAGAGACCCAGTACTTC.

The chain joins TRBV7-6 to TRBJ2-3; D call uncertain. Germline lookup yields CDR1 SGHVS and CDR2 FNYEAQ. The CDR3 is 14 residues long. Trimming stripped 5 bases from V and 4 bases from J, with 13 bases between. The CDR3 nucleotides are TGTGCCAGCAGCCCCGCCGGGTTGCCAGATACGCAGTATTTT. Translation: CASSPAGLPDTQYF.

The V call is TRBV29-1, the J call TRBJ1-1, with TRBD1 as a possible D gene (6 bases). Looked up from germline, CDR1 is SQVTM and CDR2 is ANQGSEA. V was cut by 6 bases and J by 0 bases, with 20 bases left in between. This CDR3 has 16 amino acids. CDR3 loop: CSVPQMAGQMNTEAFF. As DNA, the CDR3 is TGCAGCGTCCCGCAGATGGCAGGACAGATGAACACTGAAGCTTTCTTT.

This sequence joins TRBV28 and TRBJ2-2; 9 bases agree with TRBD1. V trimming: 4 bases; J trimming: 6 bases; junction bases outside the gene matches: 9. CDR1 is MDHEN and CDR2 is SYDVKM in the germline V gene. The CDR3 totals 16 residues. The CDR3 region is CASSSSGTGRSGELFF. CDR3 DNA sequence: TGTGCCAGCAGTTCGTCCGGGACAGGGAGGTCCGGGGAGCTGTTTTTT.

This clone has only one observation. The V gene is TRBV30, the J gene TRBJ2-6; tentative D call: TRBD1 (7 bases). CDR3 length equals 14 residues. CDR1 and CDR2 from the germline V gene are GTSNPN and SVGIG (reference sequence). Trimming stripped 8 bases from V and 2 bases from J, with 13 bases between. This CDR3 reads CARGGGAGANVLTF. The CDR3 DNA reads as TGTGCCCGAGGAGGGGGCGCTGGGGCCAACGTCCTGACTTTC.

The V and J genes are TRBV4-1 and TRBJ2-7; a weak D match, TRBD1 (6 bases). With 3 bases removed from V and 2 bases from J, the gap between germline ends came to 11 bases. The CDR3 covers 14 residues. CDR1 is MGHRA, CDR2 YSYEKL, per germline. CDR3 loop: CASSQLGQTYEQYF. CDR3 sequence (DNA): TGCGCCAGCAGCCAGCTGGGACAAACCTACGAGCAGTACTTC.